The 10 T cell receptor beta chains in this list originate from one sample, sequenced in a study of beta chain features in type 1 diabetes (dated by TCRdb to the late 2010s). The library was prepared using the immunoSEQ multiplex PCR assay. The entire isolated RNA was reverse transcribed using the High Capacity cDNA Reverse Transcription Kit, and thus expressed TCRB transcripts were sequenced. Sourced from immuneACCESS, this table was stored by TCRdb with only in-frame sequences that have V and J called. A share of the clones is absent; for the studies checked, an unresolved V gene accounts for under half, and the remainder has no known explanation. The sample records roughly 370,000 clones, roughly 14% of which are singletons. The top ten hold around 0.039% of the sample. The sequencing sample was made of naive CD4+ T cells from blood. The cell subset or site label for this specimen denotes: true naive CD4+ T cells. These receptors came from a man aged 25 to 40 in good health.

This clone was recorded a few times. V usage is TRBV28 and J usage is TRBJ2-6; D ambiguous. The germline V gene encodes CDR1 MDHEN and CDR2 SYDVKM. The V end lost 3 bases, the J end lost 5 bases, and 2 bases lay between the germline ends. The CDR3 sequence is 12 residues long. The CDR3 DNA reads TGTGCCAGCAGTTTTAGGGCCAACGTCCTGACTTTC. As protein: CASSFRANVLTF.

The chain couples TRBV30 to TRBJ1-6; 7 bases fit TRBD1. The CDR3 consists of 14 residues. Germline-derived CDR1 and CDR2 are GTSNPN and SVGIG (reference sequence). V shed 2 bases and J 9 bases; nucleotides not matched to a gene: 7. CDR3 residues: CAWSRRQGGSPLHF. CDR3 nucleotides: TGTGCCTGGAGTCGGAGACAGGGCGGTTCACCCCTCCACTTT.

The table lists this clone with a few counts. The V and J genes are TRBV5-1 and TRBJ2-1, with a weak D call TRBD2 (5 bases). V gave up 4 bases and J gave up 5 bases, with 25 bases separating them. Germline values: CDR1 SGHRS, CDR2 YFSETQ. The CDR3 has 18 amino acids. CDR3 sequence reads: CASSPRALLAGINNEQFF. In nucleotides, the CDR3 is TGCGCCAGCAGCCCCAGAGCCCTGCTGGCGGGCATCAACAATGAGCAGTTCTTC.

J is TRBJ2-1 and V is TRBV6-4, with a possible D match to TRBD2 (6 bases). Germline V gene sequence: CDR1 MRHNA, CDR2 SNTAGT. CDR3 size: 15 residues. Trimming stripped 2 bases from V and 8 bases from J, with 16 bases between. For the CDR3, the DNA is TGTGCCAGCAGTGACCGGCTAGCCCGGAGGGATGAGCAGTTCTTC. Encoded protein: CASSDRLARRDEQFF.

This clone has more than one count but fewer than ten. This chain joins TRBV25-1 and TRBJ2-1; D possibly corresponds to TRBD1 (6 bases). Germline values: CDR1 MGHDK, CDR2 SYGVNS. Between the trimmed V and J ends, which lost 4 bases and 6 bases, there was a span of 10 bases. The CDR3 runs to 13 residues. CDR3 DNA: TGTGCCAGCAGTGTCCGAGGGGGCAATGAGCAGTTCTTC. Translated, it gives CASSVRGGNEQFF.

This rearrangement joins TRBV7-2 to TRBJ2-7, with 11 bases that match TRBD2. V dropped 6 bases and J dropped 3; count of bases not matched to a gene: 4. Germline CDR1 SGHTA, CDR2 FQGNSA. The CDR3 is 14 amino acids. The CDR3 protein is CASRVTSGDYEQYF. The CDR3 bases are TGTGCCAGCAGGGTGACTAGCGGGGACTACGAGCAGTACTTC.

The chain links TRBV14 to TRBJ2-3, with 8 bases that match TRBD1. The CDR3 loop spans 17 amino acids. The trim removed 0 bases at V and 4 bases at J, leaving 9 bases unmatched. Per the germline V gene, CDR1 is SGHDN and CDR2 is FVKESK. CDR3 loop: CASSQEGTGWLADTQYF. DNA of the CDR3: TGTGCCAGCAGCCAAGAGGGGACAGGTTGGCTGGCAGATACGCAGTATTTT.

The chain uses TRBV7-9 and TRBJ2-7, with TRBD2 matching 10 bases. This CDR3 is 14 amino acids long. Germline trimming cut 7 bases from V and 7 bases from J; bases unmatched to any gene: 10. Germline V gives CDR1 SEHNR, CDR2 FQNEAQ (reference sequence). The CDR3 coding sequence is TGTGCCAGCAACCAAGCGGGAGGGGGAGGAGAGCAGTACGTC. This codes for CASNQAGGGGEQYV.

The chain links TRBV18 to TRBJ1-1, with no clear D. CDR3 size: 13 residues. Germline CDR1 KGHSH, CDR2 LQKENI. V was cut by 2 bases and J by 2 bases, with 6 bases left in between. The CDR3 loop reads CASSPGLNTEAFF. In DNA form, the CDR3 reads TGTGCCAGCTCACCAGGGCTCAACACTGAAGCTTTCTTT.

The chain is built from TRBV25-1 and TRBJ1-4, with unresolved D. The CDR3 extends over 15 amino acids. The V end was cut by 3 bases, the J end by 2 bases, with 10 bases between. Per the germline V gene, CDR1 is MGHDK and CDR2 is SYGVNS. The CDR3 sequence is CASSDLPRTNEKLFF. The CDR3 bases are TGTGCCAGCAGTGACTTGCCTCGGACTAATGAAAAACTGTTTTTT.